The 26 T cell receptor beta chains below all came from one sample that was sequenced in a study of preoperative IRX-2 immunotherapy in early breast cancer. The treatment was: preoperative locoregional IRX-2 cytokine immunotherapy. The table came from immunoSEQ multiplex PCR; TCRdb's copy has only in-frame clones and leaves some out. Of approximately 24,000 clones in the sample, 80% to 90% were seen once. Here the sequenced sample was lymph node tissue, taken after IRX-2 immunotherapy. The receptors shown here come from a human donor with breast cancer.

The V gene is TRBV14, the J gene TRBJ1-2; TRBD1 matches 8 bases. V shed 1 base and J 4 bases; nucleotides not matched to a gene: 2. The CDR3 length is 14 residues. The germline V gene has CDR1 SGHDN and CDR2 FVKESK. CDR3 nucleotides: TGTGCCAGCAGCCAAGCAGGGGGCGGCTATGGCTACACCTTC. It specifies CASSQAGGGYGYTF. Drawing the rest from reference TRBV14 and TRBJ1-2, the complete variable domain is EAGVTQFPSHSVIEKGQTVTLRCDPISGHDNLYWYRRVMGKEIKFLLHFVKESKQDESGMPNNRFLAERTGGTYSTLKVQPAELEDSGVYFCASSQAGGGYGYTFGSGTRLTVV.

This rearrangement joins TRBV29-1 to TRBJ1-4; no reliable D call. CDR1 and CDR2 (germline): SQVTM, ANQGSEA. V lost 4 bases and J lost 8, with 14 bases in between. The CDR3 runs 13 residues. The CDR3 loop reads CSVVWTSTEKLFF. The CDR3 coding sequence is TGCAGCGTTGTATGGACCTCAACAGAAAAACTGTTTTTT.

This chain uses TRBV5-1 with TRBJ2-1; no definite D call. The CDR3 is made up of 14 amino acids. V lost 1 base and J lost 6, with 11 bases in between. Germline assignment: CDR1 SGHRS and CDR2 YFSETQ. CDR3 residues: CASSLRPPVNEQFF. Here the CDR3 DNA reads TGCGCCAGCAGCTTGAGGCCACCTGTCAATGAGCAGTTCTTC.

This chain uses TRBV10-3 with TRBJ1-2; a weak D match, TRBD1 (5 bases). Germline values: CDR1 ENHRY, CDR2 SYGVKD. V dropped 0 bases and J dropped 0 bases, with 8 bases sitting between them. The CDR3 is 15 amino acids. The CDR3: CAISESPGPNYGYTF. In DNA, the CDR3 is TGTGCCATCAGTGAGTCGCCGGGACCTAACTATGGCTACACCTTC.

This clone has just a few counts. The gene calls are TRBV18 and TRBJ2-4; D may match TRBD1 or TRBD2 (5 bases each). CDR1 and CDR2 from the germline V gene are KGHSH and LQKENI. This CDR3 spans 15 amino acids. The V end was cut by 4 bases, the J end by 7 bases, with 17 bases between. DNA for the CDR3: TGTGCCAGCTCACTCCGGGACGATGGAAGGAACATTCAGTACTTC. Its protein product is CASSLRDDGRNIQYF.

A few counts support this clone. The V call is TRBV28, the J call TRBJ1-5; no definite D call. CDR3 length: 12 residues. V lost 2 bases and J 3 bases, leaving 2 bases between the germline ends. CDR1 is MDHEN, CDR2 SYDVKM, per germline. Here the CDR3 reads CASSLINQPQHF. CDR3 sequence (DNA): TGTGCCAGCAGTTTAATCAATCAGCCCCAGCATTTT.

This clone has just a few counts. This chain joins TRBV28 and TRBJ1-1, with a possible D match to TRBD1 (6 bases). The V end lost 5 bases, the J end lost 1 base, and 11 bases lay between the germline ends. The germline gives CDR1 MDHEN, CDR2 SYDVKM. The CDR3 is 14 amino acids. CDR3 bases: TGTGCCAGCAGTCCGACAGGCCCGAACACTGAAGCTTTCTTT. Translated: CASSPTGPNTEAFF.

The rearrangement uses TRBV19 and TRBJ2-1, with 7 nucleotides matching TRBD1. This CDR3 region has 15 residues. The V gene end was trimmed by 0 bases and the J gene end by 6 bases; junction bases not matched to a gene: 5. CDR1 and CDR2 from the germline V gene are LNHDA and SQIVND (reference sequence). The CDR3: CASSIDPGQTNEQFF. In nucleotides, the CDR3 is TGTGCCAGTAGTATAGACCCGGGACAGACCAATGAGCAGTTCTTC.

The CDR3 spells CASSPWGGSETQYF. As DNA, the CDR3 is TGTGCCAGCAGCCCCTGGGGGGGAAGTGAGACCCAGTACTTC. The V and J genes are TRBV6-8 and TRBJ2-5, with TRBD2 matching over 7 bases. In germline, CDR1 is MNHGY, CDR2 SAAAGT. V trimming: 6 bases; J trimming: 5 bases; junction bases outside the gene matches: 9. The CDR3 covers 14 residues.

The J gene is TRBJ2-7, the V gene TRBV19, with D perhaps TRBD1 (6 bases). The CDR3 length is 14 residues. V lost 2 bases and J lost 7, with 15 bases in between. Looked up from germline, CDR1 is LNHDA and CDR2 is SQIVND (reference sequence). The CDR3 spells CASSIQGRGREQYF. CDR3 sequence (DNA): TGTGCCAGTAGTATACAGGGGCGCGGACGTGAGCAGTACTTC. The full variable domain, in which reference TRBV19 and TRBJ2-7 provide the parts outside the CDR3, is DGGITQSPKYLFRKEGQNVTLSCEQNLNHDAMYWYRQDPGQGLRLIYYSQIVNDFQKGDIAEGYSVSREKKESFPLTVTSAQKNPTAFYLCASSIQGRGREQYFGPGTRLTVT.

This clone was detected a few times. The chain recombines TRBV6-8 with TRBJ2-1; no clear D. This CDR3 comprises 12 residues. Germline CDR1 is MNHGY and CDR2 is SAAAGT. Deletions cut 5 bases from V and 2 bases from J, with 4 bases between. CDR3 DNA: TGTGCCAGCAGTAGGCCCTACAATGAGCAGTTCTTC. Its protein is CASSRPYNEQFF.

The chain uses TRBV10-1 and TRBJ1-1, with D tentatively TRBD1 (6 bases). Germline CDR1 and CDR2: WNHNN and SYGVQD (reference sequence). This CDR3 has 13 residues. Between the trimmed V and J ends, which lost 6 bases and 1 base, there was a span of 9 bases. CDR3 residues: CASSRGANTEAFF. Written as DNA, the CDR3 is TGCGCCAGCAGCCGGGGGGCGAACACTGAAGCTTTCTTT.

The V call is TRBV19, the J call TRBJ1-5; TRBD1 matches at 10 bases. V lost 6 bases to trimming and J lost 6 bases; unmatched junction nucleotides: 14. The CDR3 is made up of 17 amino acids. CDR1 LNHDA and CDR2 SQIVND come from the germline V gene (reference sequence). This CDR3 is CASSAPPDRGPGQPQHF. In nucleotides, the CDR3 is TGTGCCAGTAGCGCGCCCCCCGACAGGGGGCCGGGTCAGCCCCAGCATTTT.

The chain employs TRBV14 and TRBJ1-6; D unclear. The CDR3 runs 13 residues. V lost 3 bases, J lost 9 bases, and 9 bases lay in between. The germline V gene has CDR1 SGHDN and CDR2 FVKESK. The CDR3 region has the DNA TGTGCCAGCAGCCAGATTACCGGTTCACCCCTCCACTTT. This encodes CASSQITGSPLHF.

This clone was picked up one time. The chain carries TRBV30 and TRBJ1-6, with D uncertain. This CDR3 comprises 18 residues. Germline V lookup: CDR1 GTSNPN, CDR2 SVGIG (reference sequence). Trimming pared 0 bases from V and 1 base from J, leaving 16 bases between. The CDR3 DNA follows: TGTGCCTGGAGTGTAGTGACGAACGAGGCGTCCTATAATTCACCCCTCCACTTT. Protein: CAWSVVTNEASYNSPLHF. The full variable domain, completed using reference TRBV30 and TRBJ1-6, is SQTIHQWPATLVQPVGSPLSLECTVEGTSNPNLYWYRQAAGRGLQLLFYSVGIGQISSEVPQNLSASRPQDRQFILSSKKLLLSDSGFYLCAWSVVTNEASYNSPLHFGNGTRLTVT.

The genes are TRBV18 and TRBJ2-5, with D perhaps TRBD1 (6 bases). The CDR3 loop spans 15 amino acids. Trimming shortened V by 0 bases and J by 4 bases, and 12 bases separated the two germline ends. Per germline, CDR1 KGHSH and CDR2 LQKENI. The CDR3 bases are TGTGCCAGCTCACCACCGGAGTCCAGGGGAGAGACCCAGTACTTC. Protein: CASSPPESRGETQYF. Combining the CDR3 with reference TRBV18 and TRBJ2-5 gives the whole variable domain NAGVMQNPRHLVRRRGQEARLRCSPMKGHSHVYWYRQLPEEGLKFMVYLQKENIIDESGMPKERFSAEFPKEGPSILRIQQVVRGDSAAYFCASSPPESRGETQYFGPGTRLLVL.

CDR3 sequence reads: CASSFTGAPGEKLFF. The CDR3 nucleotides are TGCGCCAGCAGCTTCACAGGGGCCCCTGGAGAAAAACTGTTTTTT. The chain combines TRBV5-1 with TRBJ1-4; 7 bases line up with TRBD1. Germline V lookup: CDR1 SGHRS, CDR2 YFSETQ. Losses at the gene ends were 2 bases for V and 8 bases for J; bases not matched to a gene: 9. CDR3 length: 15 amino acids.

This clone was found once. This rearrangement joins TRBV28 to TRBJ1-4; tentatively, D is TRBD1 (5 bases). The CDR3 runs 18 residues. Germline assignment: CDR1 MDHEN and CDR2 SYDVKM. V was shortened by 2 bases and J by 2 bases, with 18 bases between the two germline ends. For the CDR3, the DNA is TGTGCCAGCAGTTTAGGGGGGAGTTACCGTGGCACTAATGAAAAACTGTTTTTT. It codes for CASSLGGSYRGTNEKLFF.

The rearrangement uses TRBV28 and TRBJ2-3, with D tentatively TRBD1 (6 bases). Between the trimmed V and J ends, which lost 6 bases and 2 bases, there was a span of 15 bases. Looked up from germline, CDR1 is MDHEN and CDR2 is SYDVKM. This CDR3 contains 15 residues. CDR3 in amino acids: CASRTGTYLTDTQYF. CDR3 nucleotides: TGTGCCAGCAGAACCGGGACATACCTCACAGATACGCAGTATTTT.

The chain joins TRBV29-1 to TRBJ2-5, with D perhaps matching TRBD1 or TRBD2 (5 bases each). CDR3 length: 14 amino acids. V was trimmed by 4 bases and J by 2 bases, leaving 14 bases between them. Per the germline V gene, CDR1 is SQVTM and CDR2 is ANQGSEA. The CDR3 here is CSVAPGTAQETQYF. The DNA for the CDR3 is TGCAGCGTTGCTCCCGGGACGGCGCAAGAGACCCAGTACTTC.

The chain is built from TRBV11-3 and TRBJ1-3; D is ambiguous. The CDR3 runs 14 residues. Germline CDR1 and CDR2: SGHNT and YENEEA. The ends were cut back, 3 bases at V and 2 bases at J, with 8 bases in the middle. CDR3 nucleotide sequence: TGTGCCAGCAGCTTGGCTATCGCTGGAAACACCATATATTTT. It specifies CASSLAIAGNTIYF. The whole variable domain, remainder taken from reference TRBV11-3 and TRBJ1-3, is EAGVVQSPRYKIIEKKQPVAFWCNPISGHNTLYWYLQNLGQGPELLIRYENEEAVDDSQLPKDRFSAERLKGVDSTLKIQPAELGDSAVYLCASSLAIAGNTIYFGEGSWLTVV.

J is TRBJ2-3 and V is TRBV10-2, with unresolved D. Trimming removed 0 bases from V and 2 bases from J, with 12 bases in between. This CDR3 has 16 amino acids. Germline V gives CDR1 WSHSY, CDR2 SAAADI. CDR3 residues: CASSESNRLPTDTQYF. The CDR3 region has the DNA TGCGCCAGCAGTGAGTCGAACAGACTTCCCACAGATACGCAGTATTTT.

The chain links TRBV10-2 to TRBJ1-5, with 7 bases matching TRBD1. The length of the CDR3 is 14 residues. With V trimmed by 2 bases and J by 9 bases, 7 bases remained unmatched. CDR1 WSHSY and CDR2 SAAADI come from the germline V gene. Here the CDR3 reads CASSEGQATRPQHF. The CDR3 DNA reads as TGCGCCAGCAGTGAGGGACAGGCTACGCGGCCCCAGCATTTT.

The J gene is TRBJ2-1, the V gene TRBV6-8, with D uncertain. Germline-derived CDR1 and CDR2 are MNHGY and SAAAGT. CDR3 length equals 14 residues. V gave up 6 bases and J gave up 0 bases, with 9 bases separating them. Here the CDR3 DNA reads TGTGCCAGCAGGGAGAAAAGCTCCTACAATGAGCAGTTCTTC. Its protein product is CASREKSSYNEQFF.

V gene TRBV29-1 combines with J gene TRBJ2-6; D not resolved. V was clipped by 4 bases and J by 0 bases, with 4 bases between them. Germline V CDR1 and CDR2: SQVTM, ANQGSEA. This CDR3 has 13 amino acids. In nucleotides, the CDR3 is TGCAGCGTTGGATACTCTGGGGCCAACGTCCTGACTTTC. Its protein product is CSVGYSGANVLTF.

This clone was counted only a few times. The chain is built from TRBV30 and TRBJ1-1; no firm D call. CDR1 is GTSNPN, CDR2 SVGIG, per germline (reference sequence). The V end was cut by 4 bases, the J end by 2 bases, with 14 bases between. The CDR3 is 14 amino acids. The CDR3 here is CAWNTIRFNTEAFF. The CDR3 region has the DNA TGTGCCTGGAATACCATACGTTTTAACACTGAAGCTTTCTTT. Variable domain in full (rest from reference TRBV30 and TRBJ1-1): SQTIHQWPATLVQPVGSPLSLECTVEGTSNPNLYWYRQAAGRGLQLLFYSVGIGQISSEVPQNLSASRPQDRQFILSSKKLLLSDSGFYLCAWNTIRFNTEAFFGQGTRLTVV.